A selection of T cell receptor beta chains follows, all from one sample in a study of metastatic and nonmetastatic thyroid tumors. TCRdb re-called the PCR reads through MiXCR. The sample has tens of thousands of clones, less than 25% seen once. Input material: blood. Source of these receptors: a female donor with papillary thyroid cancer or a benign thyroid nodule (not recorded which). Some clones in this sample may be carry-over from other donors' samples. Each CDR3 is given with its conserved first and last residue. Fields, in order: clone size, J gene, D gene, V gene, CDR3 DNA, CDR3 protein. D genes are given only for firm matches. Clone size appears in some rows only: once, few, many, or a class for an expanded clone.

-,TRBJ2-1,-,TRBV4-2,TGTGCCAGCAGCCAAGATCAGATCAATGAGCAGTTCTTC,CASSQDQINEQFF
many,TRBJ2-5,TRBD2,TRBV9,TGTGCCAGCAGCGTAGCTCCGGGAGGGGGACTCGGGACCCAGTACTTC,CASSVAPGGGLGTQYF
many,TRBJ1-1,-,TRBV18,TGTGCCAGCTCAGCAGGGACGATGAACACTGAAGCTTTCTTT,CASSAGTMNTEAFF
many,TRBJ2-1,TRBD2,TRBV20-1,TGCAGTGTGGCGGGAGAAGGGAATGAGCAGTTCTTC,CSVAGEGNEQFF
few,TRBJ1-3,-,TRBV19,TGTGCCAGTAGTATAGGGGAGGAGTTCGCAAACACCATATATTTT,CASSIGEEFANTIYF
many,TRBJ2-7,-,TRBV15,TGTGCCACCAGTCCCCTGGCGGGGTCCGACGAGCAGTACTTC,CATSPLAGSDEQYF
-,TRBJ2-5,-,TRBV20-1,TGCAGTGCTAGAGGGAGCCAGTGGGGAAAAGAGACCCAGTACTTC,CSARGSQWGKETQYF
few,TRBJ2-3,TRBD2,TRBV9,TGTGCCAGCAGCGTATCTAGCGGGGGGGCGTTGGATACGCAGTATTTT,CASSVSSGGALDTQYF
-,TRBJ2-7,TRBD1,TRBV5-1,TGCGCCAGCAGCTTGGGATATACAGGGGACGAGCAGTACTTC,CASSLGYTGDEQYF
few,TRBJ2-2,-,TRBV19,TGTGCCAGTAGTATGATGGGGTCTTACACCGGGGAGCTGTTTTTT,CASSMMGSYTGELFF
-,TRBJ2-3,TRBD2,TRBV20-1,TGCAGTGCTAGAGATTCCCCGAGTTTCGCGGGAGAGGCAGATACGCAGTATTTT,CSARDSPSFAGEADTQYF
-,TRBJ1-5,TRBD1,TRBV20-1,TGCAGTGCGGGTTCGGACAGGGAGGGCAATCAGCCCCAGCATTTT,CSAGSDREGNQPQHF
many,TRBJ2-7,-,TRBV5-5,TGTGCCAGCAGCTTGGCCTCGGGGGTTGATGTGTACGAGCAGTACTTC,CASSLASGVDVYEQYF
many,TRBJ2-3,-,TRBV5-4,TGTGCCAGCAGCCTCTATTTAGATACGCAGTATTTT,CASSLYLDTQYF
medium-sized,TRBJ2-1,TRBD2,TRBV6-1,TGTGCCAGCAGGCCGACACTAGCGGGAGGACCAAATGAGCAGTTCTTC,CASRPTLAGGPNEQFF
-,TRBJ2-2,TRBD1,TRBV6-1,TGTGCCAGCAGTACCGGGACAGAAACGTCCGGGGAGCTGTTTTTT,CASSTGTETSGELFF
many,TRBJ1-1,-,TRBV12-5,TGTGCTAGTCGAGCCGGCAGTTTGATGAACACTGAAGCTTTCTTT,CASRAGSLMNTEAFF
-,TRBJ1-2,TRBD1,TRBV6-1,TGTGCCAGCAGACCCCCGACCGGACAGGGGGGAGATGGCTACACCTTC,CASRPPTGQGGDGYTF
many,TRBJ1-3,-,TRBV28,TGTGCCAGCAGATTGCAGTCTGGAAACACCATATATTTT,CASRLQSGNTIYF
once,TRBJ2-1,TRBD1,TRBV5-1,TGCGCCAGCAGCGGACAGGGGGAAGATGAGCAGTTCTTC,CASSGQGEDEQFF
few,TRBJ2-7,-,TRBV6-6,TGTGCCAGCAGTTATCGAGACAGCTCCTACGAGCAGTACTTC,CASSYRDSSYEQYF
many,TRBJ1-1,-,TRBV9,TGTGCCAGCAGCGCCCAACAGGTCATGAACACTGAAGCTTTCTTT,CASSAQQVMNTEAFF
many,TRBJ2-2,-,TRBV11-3,TGTGCCAGCAGCTTTGGTGTCACCGGGGAGCTGTTTTTT,CASSFGVTGELFF
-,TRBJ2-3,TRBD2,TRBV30,TGTGCCTGGAGTCGAGCGGGACTTCTCACAGATACGCAGTATTTT,CAWSRAGLLTDTQYF
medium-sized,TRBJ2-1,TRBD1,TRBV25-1,TGTGCCAGCACTAAAGGGGGCTGGGAGTACGAGCAGTTCTTC,CASTKGGWEYEQFF
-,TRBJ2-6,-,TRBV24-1,TGTGCCACCAGTATTACTGGGGCCAACGTCCTGACTTTC,CATSITGANVLTF
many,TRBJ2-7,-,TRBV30,TGTGCCTGGCGGGAGTCCTACGAGCAGTACTTC,CAWRESYEQYF
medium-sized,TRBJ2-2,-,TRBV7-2,TGTGCCAGCAGCTTATGGGTGCTCACGACCGGGACCGGGGAGCTGTTTTTT,CASSLWVLTTGTGELFF
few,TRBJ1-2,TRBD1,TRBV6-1,TGTGCCAGCAGAAGGGGACAGGGCGGCTCCGGTGGCTACACCTTC,CASRRGQGGSGGYTF
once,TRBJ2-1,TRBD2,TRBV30,TGTGCCTGGAGTTTTCGCGGGAGCGGAAGCGAGCAGTTCTTC,CAWSFRGSGSEQFF
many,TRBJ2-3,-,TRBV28,TGTGCCAGCAGTTTTTCGGACACAGATACGCAGTATTTT,CASSFSDTDTQYF
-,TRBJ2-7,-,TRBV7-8,TGTGCCAGCAGCTTTCAGGGGACCTACGAGCAGTACTTC,CASSFQGTYEQYF
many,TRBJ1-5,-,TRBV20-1,TGCAGTGCTCCAGTTGGGTCCAGTGATCAGCCCCAGCATTTT,CSAPVGSSDQPQHF
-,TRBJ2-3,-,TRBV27,TGTGCCAGCAGCCGGGGAGGCGCCGCAGATACGCAGTATTTT,CASSRGGAADTQYF
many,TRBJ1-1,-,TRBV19,TGTGCCAGTAGTCCAGCGGGCCTCCCAGCTTTCTTT,CASSPAGLPAFF
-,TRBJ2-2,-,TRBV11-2,TGTGCCAGCAGCCAGGTGACCGGGGAGCTGTTTTTT,CASSQVTGELFF
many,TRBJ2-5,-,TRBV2,TGTGCCAGCAGTGAAAGCAGTTTAGTTCAAGAGACCCAGTACTTC,CASSESSLVQETQYF
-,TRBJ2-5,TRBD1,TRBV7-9,TGTGCCAGCAGCTGGGACAGGGGACGGAGAGAGACCCAGTACTTC,CASSWDRGRRETQYF
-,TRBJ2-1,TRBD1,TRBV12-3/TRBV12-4,TGTGCCAGCAGTTCGGACAGGCTTACCTACAATGAGCAGTTCTTC,CASSSDRLTYNEQFF
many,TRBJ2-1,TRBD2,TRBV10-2,TGCGCCAGCAGTGAGTCGAGGGGACTAGCGCCTTACAATGAGCAGTTCTTC,CASSESRGLAPYNEQFF
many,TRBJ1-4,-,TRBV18,TGTGCCAGCTCACCACGAGTCGGGGGTGAAAAACTGTTTTTT,CASSPRVGGEKLFF
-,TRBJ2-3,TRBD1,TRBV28,TGTGCCAGCAGTTTAGGACAGGGGGTCACAGATACGCAGTATTTT,CASSLGQGVTDTQYF
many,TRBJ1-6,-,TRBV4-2,TGTGCCAGCAGCCAAGGGCAGACGGATTCACCCCTCCACTTT,CASSQGQTDSPLHF
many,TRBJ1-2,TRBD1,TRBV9,TGTGCCAGCAGGGGGGACAGCGACTTCTATGGCTACACCTTC,CASRGDSDFYGYTF
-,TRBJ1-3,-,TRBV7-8,TGTGCCAGCAGCTTCGCAGACGGAACTGGAAACACCATATATTTT,CASSFADGTGNTIYF
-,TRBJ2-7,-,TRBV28,TGTGCCAGCAGGGCCGGCTCCTACGAGCAGTACTTC,CASRAGSYEQYF
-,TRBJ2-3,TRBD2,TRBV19,TGTGCCAGTAAAACTAGCGGGAGCACAGATACGCAGTATTTT,CASKTSGSTDTQYF
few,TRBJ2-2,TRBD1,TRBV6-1,TGTGCCAGCAGCTACGGGACAGACAACACCGGGGAGCTGTTTTTT,CASSYGTDNTGELFF
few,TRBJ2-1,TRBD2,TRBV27,TGTGCCAGCAGTTCAACGGCTACGGGACTAGCGGGGCAGTTCTTC,CASSSTATGLAGQFF
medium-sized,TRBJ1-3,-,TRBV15,TGTGCCACCAGCAGAGATTATACAGGGCAAGGAAACACCATATATTTT,CATSRDYTGQGNTIYF
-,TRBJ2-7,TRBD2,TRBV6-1,TGTGCTGGCGGGGGGGCTCTAGCGGGAGGTTTTACCTACGAGCAGTACTTC,CAGGGALAGGFTYEQYF
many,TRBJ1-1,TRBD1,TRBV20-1,TGCAGTGCTAGAGGGACAGGGGGCCTCACTGAAGCTTTCTTT,CSARGTGGLTEAFF
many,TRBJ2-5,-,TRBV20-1,TGCAGTGCTAGCGGGGAACTCCAAGAGACCCAGTACTTC,CSASGELQETQYF
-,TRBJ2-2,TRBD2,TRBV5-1,TGCGCCACGGGCACTAGCGGTGTGGGGGAGCTGTTTTTT,CATGTSGVGELFF
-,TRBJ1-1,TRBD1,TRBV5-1,TGCGCCAGCAGCCAAAAAACACAGGGGGCGAGGGCTTTCTTT,CASSQKTQGARAFF
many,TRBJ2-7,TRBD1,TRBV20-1,TGCAGTGCTAGAGTACAGGGGTTAAGCTACGAGCAGTACTTC,CSARVQGLSYEQYF
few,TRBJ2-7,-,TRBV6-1,TGTGCCAGCAGCCCCCAGGTATTTAAGTCCTACGAGCAGTACTTC,CASSPQVFKSYEQYF